These 20 T cell receptor beta chains were all obtained from the same sample, sequenced in a study of cytomegalovirus exposure and HLA in healthy donors. Profiling relied on immunoSEQ multiplex PCR, and the TCRdb table lists in-frame clones only, not all of them. The sample shows 250,000 to 350,000 clones, 87% of them seen only once. Sequencing input: PBMCs. Every receptor here comes from a woman in her 30s in good health and CMV-seropositive.

In this sample, this clone turned up once. The chain uses TRBV2 and TRBJ2-7, with D perhaps matching TRBD1 or TRBD2 (5 bases each). The V and J ends lost 5 bases and 3 bases respectively, with 11 bases between them. The CDR3 length is 13 residues. Per germline, CDR1 SNHLY and CDR2 FYNNEI. CDR3 in DNA: TGTGCCAGCAGTCGGGACCGGGACTACGAGCAGTACTTC. It specifies CASSRDRDYEQYF.

The V call is TRBV11-2, the J call TRBJ2-7, with TRBD2 matching 8 bases. Germline loops: CDR1 SGHAT, CDR2 FQNNGV. J gave up 3 bases and V 5 bases, and 6 bases lay outside the gene matches. CDR3 length: 14 amino acids. The CDR3 loop is CASSPGGVIYEQYF. The CDR3 DNA reads TGTGCCAGCAGCCCCGGGGGGGTTATCTACGAGCAGTACTTC.

This sequence joins TRBV30 and TRBJ1-5, with TRBD1 identical over 8 bases. V lost 0 bases and J lost 4; bases outside the gene matches: 2. Germline V CDR1 and CDR2: GTSNPN, SVGIG (reference sequence). The CDR3 extends over 14 amino acids. CDR3 sequence (DNA): TGTGCCTGGAGTGTAAACAGGGGGAATCAGCCCCAGCATTTT. Residues: CAWSVNRGNQPQHF.

This clone was counted between two and nine times. Within the sample, other DNA sequences also encode this same CDR3. This chain joins TRBV28 and TRBJ2-7; D gene uncertain. With 3 bases removed from V and 4 bases from J, the gap between germline ends came to 4 bases. The V gene's germline CDR1 is MDHEN and CDR2 SYDVKM. CDR3 length: 11 amino acids. CDR3: CASSFRYEQYF. The CDR3 DNA reads TGTGCCAGCAGTTTCCGATACGAGCAGTACTTC.

This chain connects TRBV28 to TRBJ1-1; no clear D. Looked up from germline, CDR1 is MDHEN and CDR2 is SYDVKM. The CDR3 runs 11 residues. The V and J ends lost 8 bases and 7 bases respectively, with 11 bases between them. The CDR3 bases are TGTGCCAGCGGACCGAAATATGAAGCTTTCTTT. Translated: CASGPKYEAFF.

The chain is built from TRBV5-1 and TRBJ1-1, with a possible D match to TRBD1 (5 bases). The germline V gene encodes CDR1 SGHRS and CDR2 YFSETQ. This CDR3 is built from 16 residues. Between the trimmed V and J ends, which lost 0 bases and 0 bases, there was a span of 12 bases. CDR3 sequence (DNA): TGCGCCAGCAGCTTGGGAGGTGGGGGTATGAACACTGAAGCTTTCTTT. This codes for CASSLGGGGMNTEAFF.

The gene calls are TRBV9 and TRBJ1-1; 9 bases align to TRBD1. The CDR3 is 18 residues long. Germline CDR1 SGDLS, CDR2 YYNGEE. The J segment lost 0 bases and the V segment lost 0 bases, leaving 9 bases of the junction unmatched. The CDR3: CASSVGEGQGFMNTEAFF. The CDR3 DNA is TGTGCCAGCAGCGTAGGGGAGGGACAGGGCTTTATGAACACTGAAGCTTTCTTT.

V and J are TRBV9 and TRBJ2-1; D unresolved. CDR1 is SGDLS, CDR2 YYNGEE, per germline. The CDR3 has 12 amino acids. Deletions cut 4 bases from V and 7 bases from J, with 9 bases between. CDR3 sequence: CASSSQSNEQFF. DNA for the CDR3: TGTGCCAGCAGCTCACAGTCTAATGAGCAGTTCTTC.

The chain links TRBV2 to TRBJ2-7; D possibly corresponds to TRBD1 (6 bases). The CDR3 spans 16 residues. V was cut by 6 bases and J by 3 bases, with 21 bases left in between. Germline CDR1 is SNHLY and CDR2 is FYNNEI. For the CDR3, the DNA is TGTGCCAGCAGCGCCCCGTTAACAGGGAGTGGCTACGAGCAGTACTTC. This sequence encodes CASSAPLTGSGYEQYF.

This clone came up once. The chain is built from TRBV6-1 and TRBJ1-1, with D uncertain. This CDR3 is built from 16 residues. The germline gives CDR1 MNHNS, CDR2 SASEGT. V lost 4 bases to trimming and J lost 4 bases, with 19 bases between them. CDR3 protein: CASSGLGPFLSTEAFF. The CDR3 DNA follows: TGTGCCAGCAGTGGACTTGGGCCGTTCTTGTCCACTGAAGCTTTCTTT.

The chain is built from TRBV30 and TRBJ2-1, with 14 nucleotides matching TRBD2. Unmatched junction bases numbered 9, after V lost 8 bases and J lost 3 bases. The CDR3 sequence is 16 residues long. From germline, CDR1 is GTSNPN and CDR2 SVGIG (reference sequence). The CDR3 sequence is CAGTSGSGGDYNEQFF. DNA of the CDR3: TGTGCCGGGACTAGCGGGAGCGGTGGAGACTACAATGAGCAGTTCTTC.

The rearrangement joins TRBV6-1 to TRBJ2-2; D gene ambiguous. V lost 2 bases to trimming and J lost 2 bases, with 6 bases between them. Germline loops: CDR1 MNHNS, CDR2 SASEGT. CDR3 length: 14 amino acids. CDR3 coding DNA: TGTGCCAGCAGTGAACTGCATAACACCGGGGAGCTGTTTTTT. Amino acid sequence: CASSELHNTGELFF.

The chain employs TRBV27 and TRBJ2-7, with a tentative D call TRBD1 (6 bases). Germline V gene lookup returns CDR1 MNHEY and CDR2 SMNVEV (reference sequence). With 5 bases removed from V and 6 bases from J, the gap between germline ends came to 17 bases. There are 14 residues in the CDR3. The CDR3 nucleotides are TGTGCCAGCAGTATCCGGGACAAGTCAATCGAGCAGTACTTC. Its translation: CASSIRDKSIEQYF.

The gene calls are TRBV5-6 and TRBJ2-7; 7 bases match TRBD1. Germline-derived CDR1 and CDR2 are SGHDT and YYEEEE. V trimming: 0 bases; J trimming: 4 bases; junction bases outside the gene matches: 10. CDR3 size: 16 residues. The CDR3 is CASSLGRGLSNYEQYF. DNA of the CDR3: TGTGCCAGCAGCTTGGGTAGGGGGCTGTCGAATTACGAGCAGTACTTC.

V is TRBV5-1 and J is TRBJ2-2; the D is unclear. V was cut by 0 bases and J by 7 bases, with 7 bases left in between. This CDR3 has 13 residues. The germline gives CDR1 SGHRS, CDR2 YFSETQ. CDR3 amino acids: CASSLELGGELFF. CDR3 nucleotides: TGCGCCAGCAGCTTGGAGTTGGGCGGGGAGCTGTTTTTT.

This chain uses TRBV7-2 with TRBJ2-7; 8 bases map to TRBD2. Germline V lookup: CDR1 SGHTA, CDR2 FQGNSA. Unmatched junction bases numbered 3, after V lost 3 bases and J lost 2 bases. This CDR3 region has 14 residues. CDR3 amino acids: CASSFPGLAYEQYF. The CDR3 bases are TGTGCCAGCAGCTTCCCGGGACTAGCCTACGAGCAGTACTTC.

The chain uses TRBV27 and TRBJ1-5; the D is unclear. Deletions cut 2 bases from V and 1 base from J, with 9 bases between. CDR3 length: 15 amino acids. Germline values: CDR1 MNHEY, CDR2 SMNVEV (reference sequence). The CDR3: CASSLAGPSNQPQHF. In DNA, the CDR3 is TGTGCCAGCAGTTTAGCCGGACCGAGCAATCAGCCCCAGCATTTT.

This chain connects TRBV5-7 to TRBJ2-5; unclear D gene. TRBV5-7 belongs to the ORF category, with a function that is uncertain. Trimming shortened V by 0 bases and J by 4 bases, and 10 bases separated the two germline ends. This CDR3 has 14 residues. The CDR3 DNA reads as TGTGCCAGCAGCTTGGCTAGGGCGGTAGAGACCCAGTACTTC. Its translation is CASSLARAVETQYF.

The chain carries TRBV6-1 and TRBJ1-2; D is uncertain. Germline assignment: CDR1 MNHNS and CDR2 SASEGT. V lost 4 bases and J 4 bases, leaving 13 bases between the germline ends. There are 14 residues in the CDR3. As DNA, the CDR3 is TGTGCCAGCAGTGGGACGGCTTTGAGCTATGGCTACACCTTC. Translation gives CASSGTALSYGYTF.

The chain links TRBV27 to TRBJ2-3; no definite D call. This CDR3 spans 15 amino acids. Germline loops: CDR1 MNHEY, CDR2 SMNVEV (reference sequence). The germline V and J ends were trimmed by 3 bases and 0 bases, with 10 bases remaining between them. The CDR3 DNA sequence: TGTGCCAGCAGTTTTTCGCCGAGTAGCACAGATACGCAGTATTTT. Translating gives CASSFSPSSTDTQYF.